Given below is one T cell receptor beta chain in context. Only in-frame clones appear in the TCRdb table, and some are missing; sequencing was by immunoSEQ multiplex PCR. The sample has about 19,000 clones, more than 80% seen once. This record comes from a study of somatic mutations in cytotoxic T cells in rheumatoid arthritis. With 4 bases removed from V and 11 bases from J, the gap between germline ends came to 14 bases. The CDR3 runs to 12 residues. In germline, CDR1 is SGHTA, CDR2 FQGTGA. The gene calls are TRBV7-3 and TRBJ1-1; D not certain. The receptor was isolated from an adult with rheumatoid arthritis. The sample taken for sequencing was CD8+ T cells sorted from blood. As DNA, the CDR3 is TGTGCCAGCAGCTCCGGAGTGGGGAAGGCTTTCTTT. Translated, it gives CASSSGVGKAFF.